This T cell receptor beta chain emerged from a study of PD-1 blockade in classical Hodgkin lymphoma. General study results and limits: When nivolumab was started under 1 year after ASCT, patients were excluded. Partial responders and progressors had significantly lower baseline TCR diversity. At C4D1, TCR diversity had climbed significantly for CD4+ cells, though not for CD8+ cells.

V dropped 0 bases and J dropped 1 base, with 9 bases sitting between them. The germline V gene encodes CDR1 SGDLS and CDR2 YYNGEE. The CDR3 has 15 amino acids. Every patient had relapsed following autologous stem cell transplantation, and cohorts differed in brentuximab vedotin exposure. Repertoires were generated with immunoSEQ multiplex PCR, while TCRdb's copy carries only in-frame clones and drops some. The sample consists of about 11,000 clones, roughly 80% of them appearing once. This clone was picked up one time. Its antigen remains unidentified. This chain uses TRBV9 with TRBJ2-3; no clear D gene. The receptor was isolated from a human donor with classical Hodgkin lymphoma. The sample in question was peripheral blood mononuclear cells (PBMCs), obtained before the second cycle of nivolumab. CDR3 sequence reads: CASSVAMKRTDTQYF. For the CDR3, the DNA is TGTGCCAGCAGCGTAGCAATGAAGCGCACAGATACGCAGTATTTT. Supplemented by reference TRBV9 and TRBJ2-3, the full variable domain reads DSGVTQTPKHLITATGQRVTLRCSPRSGDLSVYWYQQSLDQGLQFLIQYYNGEERAKGNILERFSAQQFPDLHSELNLSSLELGDSALYFCASSVAMKRTDTQYFGPGTRLTVL.